These T cell receptor beta chains were read from a single sample in a study of blood T cell repertoires in COVID-19. Repertoires were generated with immunoSEQ multiplex PCR, while TCRdb's copy carries only in-frame clones and drops some. The table includes about 220,000 clones, over 65% detected once. Source material: PBMCs or T cells enriched from blood (not recorded which). These receptors all come from a woman between 55 and 75 years old who had recovered from COVID-19. CDR3s include the opening cysteine and the closing phenylalanine or tryptophan. Each record gives: J gene, D gene, clone size, V gene, CDR3 protein, CDR3 DNA. D genes are given only for firm matches. Clone size is not always given. Where it is, it says once, few, many or a class for expanded clones.

>TRBJ2-1|NA|NA|TRBV7-8
CASRRPSGGNEQFF
TGTGCCAGCAGGCGGCCAAGTGGGGGGAATGAGCAGTTCTTC
>TRBJ1-3|NA|NA|TRBV27
CASSPRSGSGNTIYF
TGTGCCAGCAGTCCTCGGTCGGGCTCTGGAAACACCATATATTTT
>TRBJ2-3|TRBD2|once|TRBV11-1
CASSLGAGADTQYF
TGTGCCAGCAGCTTAGGTGCGGGAGCTGATACGCAGTATTTT
>TRBJ2-3|TRBD1|NA|TRBV6-2/TRBV6-3
CASSYSPGQGLQDTQYF
TGTGCCAGCAGTTACTCACCGGGACAGGGATTACAAGATACGCAGTATTTT
>TRBJ1-2|NA|few|TRBV7-8
CASSLAPQGTYGYTF
TGTGCCAGCAGCTTAGCTCCGCAGGGAACCTATGGCTACACCTTC
>TRBJ2-1|NA|NA|TRBV7-8
CATGGALTTSEQFF
TGTGCCACCGGAGGGGCTCTTACTACAAGTGAGCAGTTCTTC
>TRBJ1-1|TRBD1|NA|TRBV9
CASSVDQGATFF
TGTGCCAGCAGCGTAGATCAGGGGGCGACTTTCTTT
>TRBJ2-1|NA|NA|TRBV7-9
CASSWLPGQDNEQFF
TGTGCCAGCAGCTGGTTACCGGGACAAGATAATGAGCAGTTCTTC
>TRBJ1-2|NA|NA|TRBV11-2
CASSLGGVGYTF
TGTGCCAGCAGCTTGGGAGGGGTAGGCTACACCTTC
>TRBJ1-6|TRBD1|NA|TRBV19
CATSGQYNSPLHF
TGTGCCACTTCGGGACAGTATAATTCACCCCTCCACTTT
>TRBJ1-3|TRBD1|NA|TRBV4-1
CASSQVEGAGGNTIYF
TGCGCCAGCAGCCAAGTTGAGGGGGCGGGTGGAAACACCATATATTTT
>TRBJ2-3|TRBD1|NA|TRBV5-1
CASSLSGTGGQGDTQYF
TGCGCCAGCAGCTTATCGGGTACAGGGGGGCAAGGGGATACGCAGTATTTT
>TRBJ2-1|NA|once|TRBV2
CASSLSGGAMHEQFF
TGTGCCAGCAGTCTCTCGGGCGGGGCGATGCATGAGCAGTTCTTC
>TRBJ2-1|NA|few|TRBV15
CATSRGLEEQFF
TGTGCCACCAGCAGAGGATTGGAGGAGCAGTTCTTC
>TRBJ1-2|TRBD1|NA|TRBV6-4
CASSDSAGQGYGYTF
TGTGCCAGCAGTGACTCTGCGGGACAGGGATATGGCTATACCTTC